This TCR beta chain appears in the sequencing data of a study of beta chain features in type 1 diabetes. Study-wide background: Healthy donors resembled patients in age, gender and cell yields. Broader study findings: Sequencing from cDNA could over-represent high-TCR-expressing cells. TCRB CDR3s were moderately but significantly shorter in Type 1 diabetes patients in all four CD4+ subsets. Equally in patients and controls, PCR might preferentially amplify shorter templates.

Of note for this clone: What it recognizes is unknown.

Expressed TCRB transcripts were sequenced because the entire RNA isolate underwent reverse transcription. This table comes from immunoSEQ multiplex PCR, and its TCRdb copy is limited to in-frame clones, with some not included. The sample records about 130,000 clones, around 8.7% being singletons. With V trimmed by 5 bases and J by 6 bases, 8 bases remained unmatched. The CDR3 runs 14 residues. Per the germline V gene, CDR1 is MNHEY and CDR2 is SMNVEV (reference sequence). The TCR sequence derives from a man between 18 and 29 years old in good health. V and J are TRBV27 and TRBJ2-3, with 7 bases identical to TRBD2. The sequencing input was central memory CD4+ T cells from blood. CDR3: CASSAQNGGDTQYF. In nucleotides, the CDR3 is TGTGCCAGCAGTGCCCAAAACGGGGGGGATACGCAGTATTTT.